These 3 T cell receptor beta chains were sequenced from one sample in a study of post-analysis software for immune sequencing data. Study-wide results and limits: Several TRBV segments occurring more often in patients than controls included TRBV5-6, TRBV5-1 and TRBV20-1.

Unique molecular identifiers featured in each of the TCR beta cDNA libraries. TCRdb itself ran the PCR reads through MiXCR, one entry per CDR3 protein. Of 820,000 or so distinct CDR3 sequences listed, approximately 53% are singletons. These TCRs are of unknown antigen specificity. The sequenced material came from blood. These receptors all come from a girl aged 5 to 17 with multiple sclerosis.

The V call is TRBV9, the J call TRBJ2-5; 9 nucleotides align to TRBD1. The CDR3 has 15 amino acids. CDR1 and CDR2 (germline): SGDLS, YYNGEE. V trimming: 3 bases; J trimming: 11 bases; junction bases outside the gene matches: 14. The CDR3 loop is CASSDAGTGSVGQYF. CDR3 in DNA: TGTGCCAGCAGCGACGCCGGGACAGGGAGCGTCGGGCAGTACTTC. The whole variable domain, filled in from reference TRBV9 and TRBJ2-5, reads DSGVTQTPKHLITATGQRVTLRCSPRSGDLSVYWYQQSLDQGLQFLIQYYNGEERAKGNILERFSAQQFPDLHSELNLSSLELGDSALYFCASSDAGTGSVGQYFGPGTRLLVL.

The chain links TRBV3-1 to TRBJ2-7; D ambiguous. The end of the DNA aligns better with TRBJ2-5, so the J call may be wrong. The CDR3 runs to 15 residues. Germline V CDR1 and CDR2: LGHDT, YNNKEL (reference sequence). The CDR3 region is CASSQDPRSGETQYF. CDR3 bases: TGTGCCAGCAGCCAAGATCCTCGCTCCGGAGAGACCCAGTACTTC.

The V gene is TRBV20-1, the J gene TRBJ2-5; a possible D gene is TRBD2 (6 bases). V was trimmed by 1 base and J by 5 bases, leaving 14 bases between them. CDR3 length: 14 amino acids. Germline lookup yields CDR1 DFQATT and CDR2 SNEGSKA (reference sequence). The CDR3 is CSARASLAGETQYF. The CDR3 bases are TGCAGTGCTAGAGCCTCACTAGCAGGCGAGACCCAGTACTTC.